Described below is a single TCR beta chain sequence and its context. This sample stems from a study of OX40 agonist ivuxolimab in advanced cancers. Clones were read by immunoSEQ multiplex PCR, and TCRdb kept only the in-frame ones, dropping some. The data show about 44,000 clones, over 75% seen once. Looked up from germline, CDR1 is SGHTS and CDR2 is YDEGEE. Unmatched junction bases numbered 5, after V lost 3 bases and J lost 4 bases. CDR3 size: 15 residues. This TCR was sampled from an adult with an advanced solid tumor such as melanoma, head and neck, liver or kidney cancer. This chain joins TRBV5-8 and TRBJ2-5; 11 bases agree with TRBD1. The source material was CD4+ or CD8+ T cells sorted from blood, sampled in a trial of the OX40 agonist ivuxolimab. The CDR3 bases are TGTGCCAGCAGCTGGACAGGGGGCTTGGGAGAGACCCAGTACTTC. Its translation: CASSWTGGLGETQYF.